This is a list of T cell receptor beta chains from one sample in a study of cytomegalovirus exposure and HLA in healthy donors. The protocol was immunoSEQ multiplex PCR, while the TCRdb copy is restricted to in-frame clones and leaves out a portion. The table records roughly 190,000 clones, around 79% of them present only once. Sequencing input: PBMCs. These receptors came from a woman aged 50 to 60 in good health and CMV-seronegative. CDR3s include the opening cysteine and the closing phenylalanine or tryptophan. The order of the fields is clone size, J gene, V gene, D gene, CDR3 DNA, CDR3 protein. The D gene is left open where the match is weak. Size is stated for part of the rows, as once, few or many counts, or as a class when the clone is expanded.

abundance: .; j_gene: TRBJ2-7; v_gene: TRBV28; d_gene: .; CDR3nt: TGTGCCAGCAGACACAGGGCCAGAGGTTACGAGCAGTACTTC; CDR3aa: CASRHRARGYEQYF
abundance: .; j_gene: TRBJ2-2; v_gene: TRBV11-2; d_gene: .; CDR3nt: TGTGCCAGCAGCTCCGTAAGGGGGACCGGGGAGCTGTTTTTT; CDR3aa: CASSSVRGTGELFF
abundance: .; j_gene: TRBJ2-7; v_gene: TRBV12-1; d_gene: .; CDR3nt: TGTGCCAGCAGCTTTGAGGCAGGGGGATCCTACGAGCAGTACTTC; CDR3aa: CASSFEAGGSYEQYF
abundance: .; j_gene: TRBJ1-1; v_gene: TRBV6-1; d_gene: .; CDR3nt: TGTGCCAGCATCGGATCAGGGATGGGTGTGGGCGCTTTCTTT; CDR3aa: CASIGSGMGVGAFF
abundance: .; j_gene: TRBJ1-5; v_gene: TRBV15; d_gene: TRBD1; CDR3nt: TGTGCCACAAGGGACAGCTATAGCAATCAGCCCCAGCATTTT; CDR3aa: CATRDSYSNQPQHF
abundance: .; j_gene: TRBJ2-1; v_gene: TRBV5-6; d_gene: .; CDR3nt: TGTGCCAGCAGCGGCCGGGGACAAACCTACAATGAGCAGTTCTTC; CDR3aa: CASSGRGQTYNEQFF
abundance: .; j_gene: TRBJ1-2; v_gene: TRBV7-9; d_gene: .; CDR3nt: TGTGCCAGCAGCTCGGCGGGCGCGCTGGGCTACACCTTC; CDR3aa: CASSSAGALGYTF
abundance: once; j_gene: TRBJ1-1; v_gene: TRBV6-1; d_gene: .; CDR3nt: TGTGCCACCCACGACCCCCGGGGTACTGAAGCTTTCTTT; CDR3aa: CATHDPRGTEAFF
abundance: few; j_gene: TRBJ1-1; v_gene: TRBV5-4; d_gene: .; CDR3nt: TGTGCCAGCAGCATAACACGGCAGGGTGGCACTGAAGCTTTCTTT; CDR3aa: CASSITRQGGTEAFF
abundance: .; j_gene: TRBJ1-2; v_gene: TRBV28; d_gene: .; CDR3nt: TGTGCCAGCAGCATCCTCACGCAGGGTGCCGGCTATGGCTACACCTTC; CDR3aa: CASSILTQGAGYGYTF
abundance: .; j_gene: TRBJ2-3; v_gene: TRBV13; d_gene: TRBD2; CDR3nt: TGTGCCAGCAGCCTACTTGAGGCGGGAGACACAGATACGCAGTATTTT; CDR3aa: CASSLLEAGDTDTQYF
abundance: .; j_gene: TRBJ1-2; v_gene: TRBV5-4; d_gene: .; CDR3nt: TGTGCCAGCAGCTCCTCACCGACGGACACCCTCGTGGTATTC; CDR3aa: CASSSSPTDTLVVF
abundance: .; j_gene: TRBJ1-1; v_gene: TRBV19; d_gene: TRBD1; CDR3nt: TGTGCCAGTGCCTCGGGACAGGCGAACACTGAAGCTTTCTTT; CDR3aa: CASASGQANTEAFF
abundance: few; j_gene: TRBJ1-1; v_gene: TRBV10-2; d_gene: .; CDR3nt: TGCGCCAGCAGTGAGTCGAAACGGGGCACTGAAGCTTTCTTT; CDR3aa: CASSESKRGTEAFF
abundance: .; j_gene: TRBJ1-1; v_gene: TRBV4-3; d_gene: .; CDR3nt: TGCGCCAGCAGCCAAGAGGGCAGGCTGAACACTGAAGCTTTCTTT; CDR3aa: CASSQEGRLNTEAFF
abundance: .; j_gene: TRBJ2-1; v_gene: TRBV7-3; d_gene: TRBD2; CDR3nt: TGTGCCAGCAGCCCGGGACTAGCGTCCAATGAGCAGTTCTTC; CDR3aa: CASSPGLASNEQFF
abundance: .; j_gene: TRBJ1-2; v_gene: TRBV7-6; d_gene: .; CDR3nt: TGTGCCACCCTCGATAGGAGAACTGGCTACACCTTC; CDR3aa: CATLDRRTGYTF
abundance: .; j_gene: TRBJ1-2; v_gene: TRBV18; d_gene: TRBD1; CDR3nt: TGTGCCAGCTCACCCAACAGGGGCTATGGCTACACCTTC; CDR3aa: CASSPNRGYGYTF
abundance: .; j_gene: TRBJ2-5; v_gene: TRBV10-2; d_gene: .; CDR3nt: TGCGCCAGCAGTGAGAGCGAGGGGACCCAGTACTTC; CDR3aa: CASSESEGTQYF
abundance: .; j_gene: TRBJ1-6; v_gene: TRBV28; d_gene: .; CDR3nt: TGTGCCAGCAGGGACTTGTCACCCCTCCACTTT; CDR3aa: CASRDLSPLHF
abundance: many; j_gene: TRBJ1-5; v_gene: TRBV6-6; d_gene: TRBD1; CDR3nt: TGTGCCAGCAGTTCCCACGGACAGGGTGGTAATCAGCCCCAGCATTTT; CDR3aa: CASSSHGQGGNQPQHF
abundance: few; j_gene: TRBJ2-5; v_gene: TRBV5-4; d_gene: TRBD1; CDR3nt: TGTGCCAGCAGCTTCAGGGGGCGGGGACAGCAAGAGACCCAGTACTTC; CDR3aa: CASSFRGRGQQETQYF
abundance: .; j_gene: TRBJ2-1; v_gene: TRBV6-5; d_gene: .; CDR3nt: TGTGCCAGCAGTTACCCGGACGGACACTACAATGAGCAGTTCTTC; CDR3aa: CASSYPDGHYNEQFF
abundance: few; j_gene: TRBJ1-1; v_gene: TRBV7-9; d_gene: .; CDR3nt: TGTGCCAGCAGCAGACACGACAAAAACACTGAAGCTTTCTTT; CDR3aa: CASSRHDKNTEAFF
abundance: .; j_gene: TRBJ1-1; v_gene: TRBV5-1; d_gene: TRBD1; CDR3nt: TGCGCCAGTTTTGCCACAGGGGGGTTTTCGGAAGCTTTCTTT; CDR3aa: CASFATGGFSEAFF
abundance: few; j_gene: TRBJ2-7; v_gene: TRBV5-6; d_gene: TRBD2; CDR3nt: TGTGCCAGCAGCTGGGAGCTAGCGGGCTCCTACGAGCAGTACTTC; CDR3aa: CASSWELAGSYEQYF
abundance: .; j_gene: TRBJ1-1; v_gene: TRBV18; d_gene: TRBD1; CDR3nt: TGTGCCAGCTCACCATATATGGCAGGGACAGGGACTTCTATGAACACTGAAGCTTTCTTT; CDR3aa: CASSPYMAGTGTSMNTEAFF
abundance: .; j_gene: TRBJ2-7; v_gene: TRBV4-3; d_gene: TRBD1; CDR3nt: TGCGCCAGCAGCCAAGATCAGGGACAGGGGCCATCCTACGAGCAGTACTTC; CDR3aa: CASSQDQGQGPSYEQYF
abundance: .; j_gene: TRBJ2-3; v_gene: TRBV9; d_gene: TRBD2; CDR3nt: TGTGCCAGCAGCGTGAGTCGGACTAGCGGGAGGGCCGCGGATACGCAGTATTTT; CDR3aa: CASSVSRTSGRAADTQYF
abundance: .; j_gene: TRBJ2-1; v_gene: TRBV5-1; d_gene: TRBD1; CDR3nt: TGCGCCAGCGGACAGGGGGACAATGAGCAGTTCTTC; CDR3aa: CASGQGDNEQFF
abundance: .; j_gene: TRBJ2-5; v_gene: TRBV5-4; d_gene: TRBD1; CDR3nt: TGTGCCAGCAGCCCCGACTCCTCGGACAGGGGGGGAGAGACCCAGTACTTC; CDR3aa: CASSPDSSDRGGETQYF
abundance: .; j_gene: TRBJ2-2; v_gene: TRBV29-1; d_gene: .; CDR3nt: TGCAGCGTTGAAGGCGGGAACACCGGGGAGCTGTTTTTT; CDR3aa: CSVEGGNTGELFF
abundance: .; j_gene: TRBJ2-1; v_gene: TRBV7-2; d_gene: .; CDR3nt: TGTGCCAGCAGCTTTGGACAGCACAATGAGCAGTTCTTC; CDR3aa: CASSFGQHNEQFF
abundance: .; j_gene: TRBJ1-1; v_gene: TRBV9; d_gene: .; CDR3nt: TGTGCCAGCAGCGTAGTTTCTTCGAACACTGAAGCTTTCTTT; CDR3aa: CASSVVSSNTEAFF
abundance: .; j_gene: TRBJ1-2; v_gene: TRBV7-2; d_gene: .; CDR3nt: TGTGCCAGCGGACTTGCAGGGGCAGCAATAAATGGTGGCTACACCTTC; CDR3aa: CASGLAGAAINGGYTF
abundance: .; j_gene: TRBJ2-2; v_gene: TRBV5-4; d_gene: .; CDR3nt: TGTGCCAGCGAGGGGAACACCGGGGAGCTGTTTTTT; CDR3aa: CASEGNTGELFF
abundance: .; j_gene: TRBJ1-1; v_gene: TRBV7-2; d_gene: .; CDR3nt: TGTGCCAGCAGCATTTTTGCGCTGAACACTGAAGCTTTCTTT; CDR3aa: CASSIFALNTEAFF
abundance: .; j_gene: TRBJ2-1; v_gene: TRBV19; d_gene: TRBD2; CDR3nt: TGTGCCAGTAGGCCCAGGGTTGGGGGGGTTAATGAGCAGTTCTTC; CDR3aa: CASRPRVGGVNEQFF
abundance: .; j_gene: TRBJ1-2; v_gene: TRBV5-6; d_gene: .; CDR3nt: TGTGCCAGCAGCTTGGCCAAGCACGGCTACACCTTC; CDR3aa: CASSLAKHGYTF